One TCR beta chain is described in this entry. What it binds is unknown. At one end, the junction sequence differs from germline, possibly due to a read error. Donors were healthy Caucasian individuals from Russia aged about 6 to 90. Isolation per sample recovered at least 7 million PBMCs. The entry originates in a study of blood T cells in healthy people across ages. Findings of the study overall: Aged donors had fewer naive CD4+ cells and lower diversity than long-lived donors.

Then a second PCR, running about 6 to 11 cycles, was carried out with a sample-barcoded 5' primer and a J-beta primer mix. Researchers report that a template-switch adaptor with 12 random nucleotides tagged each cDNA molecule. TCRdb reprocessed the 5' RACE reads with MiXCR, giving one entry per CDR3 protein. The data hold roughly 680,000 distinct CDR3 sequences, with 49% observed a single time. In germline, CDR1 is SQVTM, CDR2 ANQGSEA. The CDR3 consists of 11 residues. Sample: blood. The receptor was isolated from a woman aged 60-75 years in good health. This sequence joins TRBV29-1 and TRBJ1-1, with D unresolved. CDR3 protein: CSGEAKTEAFF. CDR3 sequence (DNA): TGCAGCGGTGAAGCCAAGACTGAAGCTTTCTTT.